Shown below are 11 T cell receptor beta chains from a single sample sequenced in a study of T cells expressing NK-cell markers. TCRdb reprocessed the 5' RACE reads; each CDR3 protein has one entry and no DNA is given. In total, the table holds some 300,000 distinct CDR3 sequences. Sequenced input: blood T cells: a sorted CD56 or NKG2C T cell subset, CD4+ or CD8+ T cells, or bulk PBMC T cells (not recorded which). The source is a man younger than 35 in good health.

This rearrangement joins TRBV10-3 to TRBJ2-1; the TCRdb call, TRBD2, lacks DNA for checking. CDR3 length: 15 residues. Germline lookup yields CDR1 ENHRY and CDR2 SYGVKD. This CDR3 is CAISDTSGNYNEQFF.

The rearrangement links TRBV19 to TRBJ2-5. The CDR3 length is 15 residues. The germline V gene has CDR1 LNHDA and CDR2 SQIVND (reference sequence). This CDR3 is CASSIEARTQETQYF.

This CDR3 is CASSLGGSGANVLTF. The rearrangement joins TRBV12-3 or TRBV12-4 to TRBJ2-6. This CDR3 comprises 15 residues.

The V gene is TRBV12-3 or TRBV12-4, the J gene TRBJ2-2; lacking DNA, the TRBD2 call made by TCRdb goes unchecked. CDR3 size: 15 residues. The CDR3 region is CASSKGRADTGELFF.

The chain joins TRBV27 to TRBJ2-2; TCRdb gives TRBD1 as the D gene, but with no DNA this cannot be confirmed. The germline gives CDR1 MNHEY, CDR2 SMNVEV (reference sequence). The CDR3 runs 19 residues. This CDR3 is CASSLTPPGDRVNTGELFF.

The gene calls are TRBV29-1 and TRBJ2-2; TCRdb outputs TRBD1, but without DNA this stays unchecked. CDR3 length: 13 amino acids. The germline V gene has CDR1 SQVTM and CDR2 ANQGSEA. The CDR3 here is CSVHVRANGELFF.

The genes are TRBV7-2 and TRBJ2-7. The germline CDR1 and CDR2 sequences are SGHTA and FQGNSA. CDR3 length: 14 amino acids. CDR3 amino acids: CASSLMRESYEQYF.

V gene TRBV11-3 combines with J gene TRBJ2-1; no DNA is available, so the TRBD1 call from TCRdb remains unchecked. CDR3 length: 15 amino acids. Germline CDR1 and CDR2: SGHNT and YENEEA. CDR3: CASSAETGTGNEQFF.

The gene calls are TRBV20-1 and TRBJ2-1; TCRdb's assignment of TRBD2 cannot be checked, as there is no DNA. This CDR3 is built from 15 residues. CDR1 and CDR2 (germline): DFQATT, SNEGSKA (reference sequence). CDR3 in amino acids: CSARLPSGILNEQFF.

This CDR3 reads CASSYSTGSGYTF. The V and J genes are TRBV6-6 and TRBJ1-2; TCRdb's assignment of TRBD1 cannot be checked, as there is no DNA. Germline CDR1 MNHNY, CDR2 SVGAGI (reference sequence). This CDR3 is built from 13 residues.

The rearrangement uses TRBV23-1 and TRBJ2-5. TRBV23-1 is annotated as an ORF whose role is uncertain. The CDR3 sequence is 17 residues long. CDR3 sequence: CASSHQIPRDLQETQYF.